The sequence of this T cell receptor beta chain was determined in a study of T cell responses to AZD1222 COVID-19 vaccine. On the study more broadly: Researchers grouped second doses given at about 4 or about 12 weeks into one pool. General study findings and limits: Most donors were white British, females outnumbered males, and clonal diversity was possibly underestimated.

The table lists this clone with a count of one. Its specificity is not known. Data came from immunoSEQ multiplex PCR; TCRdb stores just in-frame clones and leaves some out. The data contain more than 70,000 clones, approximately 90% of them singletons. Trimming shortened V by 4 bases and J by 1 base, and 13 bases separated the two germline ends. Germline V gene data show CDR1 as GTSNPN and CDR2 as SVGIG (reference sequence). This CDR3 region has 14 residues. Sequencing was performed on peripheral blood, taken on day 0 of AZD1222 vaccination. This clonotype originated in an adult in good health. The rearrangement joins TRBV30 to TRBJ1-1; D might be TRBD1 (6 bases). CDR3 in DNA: TGTGCCTGGAACAGGGCGAATTGGAACACTGAAGCTTTCTTT. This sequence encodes CAWNRANWNTEAFF.